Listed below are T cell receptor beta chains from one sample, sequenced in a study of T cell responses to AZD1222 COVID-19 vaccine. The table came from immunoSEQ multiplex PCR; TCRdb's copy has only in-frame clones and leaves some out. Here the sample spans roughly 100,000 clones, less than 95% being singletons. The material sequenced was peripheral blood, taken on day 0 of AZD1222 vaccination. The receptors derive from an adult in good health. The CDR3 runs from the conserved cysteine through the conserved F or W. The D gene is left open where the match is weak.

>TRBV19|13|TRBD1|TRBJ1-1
CASRQGQLTEAFF
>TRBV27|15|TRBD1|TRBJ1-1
CASSSPGQGRTEAFF
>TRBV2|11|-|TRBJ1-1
CASIFGTEAFF
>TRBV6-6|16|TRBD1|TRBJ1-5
CASSYKTGALNQPQHF
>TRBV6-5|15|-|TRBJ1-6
CASSRGRASNSPLHF
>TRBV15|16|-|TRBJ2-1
CATSREGGDGRDEQFF
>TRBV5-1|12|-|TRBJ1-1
CASSLGGQEAFF
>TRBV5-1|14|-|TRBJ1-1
CASSFAGVETEAFF
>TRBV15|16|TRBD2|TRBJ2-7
CATSRAGGGFSYEQYF
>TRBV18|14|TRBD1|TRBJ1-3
CASSMDRAGNTIYF
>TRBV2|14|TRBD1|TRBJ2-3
CATEEGRGPDTQYF
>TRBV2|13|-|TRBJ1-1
CASSEDVNTEAFF
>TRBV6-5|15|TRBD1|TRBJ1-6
CASSYLTGEVSPLHF
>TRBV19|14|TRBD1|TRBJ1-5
CASSMTGGGQPQHF
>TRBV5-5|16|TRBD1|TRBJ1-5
CASSSTGTGINQPQHF
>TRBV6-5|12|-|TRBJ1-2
CASSNPGAGYTF
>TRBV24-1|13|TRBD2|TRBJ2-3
CATEGLEGDTQYF
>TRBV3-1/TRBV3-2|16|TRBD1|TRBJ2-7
CASSQPQGASSYEQYF